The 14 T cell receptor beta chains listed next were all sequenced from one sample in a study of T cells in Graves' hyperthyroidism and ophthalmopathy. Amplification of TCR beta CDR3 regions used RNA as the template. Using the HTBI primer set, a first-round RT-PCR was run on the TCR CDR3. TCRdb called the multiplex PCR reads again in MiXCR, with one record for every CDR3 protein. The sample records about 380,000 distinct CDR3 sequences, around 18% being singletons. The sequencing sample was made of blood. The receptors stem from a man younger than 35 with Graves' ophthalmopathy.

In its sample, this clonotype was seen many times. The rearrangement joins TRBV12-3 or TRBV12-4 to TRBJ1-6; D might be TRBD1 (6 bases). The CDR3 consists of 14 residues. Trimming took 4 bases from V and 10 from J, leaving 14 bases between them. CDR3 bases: TGTGCCAGCAGTTCCTCAGGGGTAGTGTCACCCCTCCACTTT. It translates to CASSSSGVVSPLHF.

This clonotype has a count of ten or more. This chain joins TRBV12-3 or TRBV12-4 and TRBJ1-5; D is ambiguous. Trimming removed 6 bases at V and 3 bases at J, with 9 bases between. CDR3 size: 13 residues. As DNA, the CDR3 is TGTGCCAGCAGCCTAGGACCCAATCAGCCCCAGCATTTT. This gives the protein CASSLGPNQPQHF.

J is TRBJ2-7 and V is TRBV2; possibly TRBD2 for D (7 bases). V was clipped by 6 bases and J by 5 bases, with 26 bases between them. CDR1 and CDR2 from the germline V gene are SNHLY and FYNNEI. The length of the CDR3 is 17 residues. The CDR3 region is CASSVGGGAGVPDEQYF. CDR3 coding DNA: TGTGCCAGCAGCGTAGGGGGGGGGGCGGGGGTTCCCGACGAGCAGTACTTC.

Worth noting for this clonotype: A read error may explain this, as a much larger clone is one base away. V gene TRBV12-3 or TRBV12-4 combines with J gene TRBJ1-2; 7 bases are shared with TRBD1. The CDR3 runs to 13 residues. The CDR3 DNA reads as TGTGCCGGCAGTTTCGTAGGGGGCAATGGCTACACCTTC. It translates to CAGSFVGGNGYTF.

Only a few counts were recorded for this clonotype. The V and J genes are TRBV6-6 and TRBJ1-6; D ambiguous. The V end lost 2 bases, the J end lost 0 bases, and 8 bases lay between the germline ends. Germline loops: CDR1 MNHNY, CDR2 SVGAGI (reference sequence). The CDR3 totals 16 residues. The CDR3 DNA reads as TGTGCCAGCAGTTACGGAGGTTACTCCTATAATTCACCCCTCCACTTT. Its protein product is CASSYGGYSYNSPLHF.

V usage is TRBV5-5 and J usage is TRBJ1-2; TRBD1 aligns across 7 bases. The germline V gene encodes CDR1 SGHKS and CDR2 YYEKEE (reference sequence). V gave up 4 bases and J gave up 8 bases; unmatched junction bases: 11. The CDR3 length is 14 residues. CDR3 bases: TGTGCCAGCAGCGGGAGGGTGCAGGGGGGAGGCTACACCTTC. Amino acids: CASSGRVQGGGYTF.

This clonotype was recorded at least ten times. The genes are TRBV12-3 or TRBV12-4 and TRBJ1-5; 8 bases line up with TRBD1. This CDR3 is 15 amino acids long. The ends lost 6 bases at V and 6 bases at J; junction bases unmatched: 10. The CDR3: CASRPTSGGSQPQHF. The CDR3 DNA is TGTGCCAGCAGACCGACATCAGGGGGCAGTCAGCCCCAGCATTTT.

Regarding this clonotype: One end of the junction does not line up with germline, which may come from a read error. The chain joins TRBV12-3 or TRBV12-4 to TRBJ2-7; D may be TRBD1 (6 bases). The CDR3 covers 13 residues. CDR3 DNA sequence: TGTGCCATCAGTGATACAGGGTATTACGAGCAGTACTTC. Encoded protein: CAISDTGYYEQYF.

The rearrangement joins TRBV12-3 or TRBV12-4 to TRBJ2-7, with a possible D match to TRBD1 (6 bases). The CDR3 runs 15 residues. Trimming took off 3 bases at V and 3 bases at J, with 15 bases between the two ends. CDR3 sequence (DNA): TGTGCCAGCAGTTTGACCTCCCAAGGGGGCTACGAGCAGTACTTC. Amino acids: CASSLTSQGGYEQYF.

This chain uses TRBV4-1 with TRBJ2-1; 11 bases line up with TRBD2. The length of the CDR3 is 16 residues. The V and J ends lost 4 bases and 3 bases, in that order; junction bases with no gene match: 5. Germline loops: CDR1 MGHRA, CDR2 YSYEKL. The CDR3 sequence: CASSPTGLAGYNEQFF. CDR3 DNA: TGCGCCAGCAGCCCCACAGGACTAGCGGGCTACAATGAGCAGTTCTTC.

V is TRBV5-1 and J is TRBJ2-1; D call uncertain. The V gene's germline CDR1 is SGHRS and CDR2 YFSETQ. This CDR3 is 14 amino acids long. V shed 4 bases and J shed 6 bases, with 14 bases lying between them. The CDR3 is CASSPLTSSNEQFF. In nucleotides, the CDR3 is TGCGCCAGCAGCCCCCTGACCTCATCCAATGAGCAGTTCTTC. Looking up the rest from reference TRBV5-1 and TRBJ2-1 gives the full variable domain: KAGVTQTPRYLIKTRGQQVTLSCSPISGHRSVSWYQQTPGQGLQFLFEYFSETQRNKGNFPGRFSGRQFSNSRSEMNVSTLELGDSALYLCASSPLTSSNEQFFGPGTRLTVL.

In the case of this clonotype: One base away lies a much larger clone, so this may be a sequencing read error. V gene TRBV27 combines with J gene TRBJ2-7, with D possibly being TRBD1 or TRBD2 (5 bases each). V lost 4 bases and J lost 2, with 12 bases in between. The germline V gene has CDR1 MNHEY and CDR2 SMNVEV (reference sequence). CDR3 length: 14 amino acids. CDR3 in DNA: TGTGCCAGCAGTTCCACCCGGGACCCCTACGAGCAGTACTTC. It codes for CASSSTRDPYEQYF.

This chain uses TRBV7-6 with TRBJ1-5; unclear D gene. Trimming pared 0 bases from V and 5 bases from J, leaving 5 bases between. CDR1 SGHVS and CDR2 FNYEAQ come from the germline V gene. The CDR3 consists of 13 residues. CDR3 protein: CASSLATDQPQHF. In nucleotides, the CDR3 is TGTGCCAGCAGCTTAGCGACCGATCAGCCCCAGCATTTT. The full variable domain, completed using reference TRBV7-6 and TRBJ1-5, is GAGVSQSPRYKVTKRGQDVALRCDPISGHVSLYWYRQALGQGPEFLTYFNYEAQQDKSGLPNDRFSAERPEGSISTLTIQRTEQRDSAMYRCASSLATDQPQHFGDGTRLSIL.

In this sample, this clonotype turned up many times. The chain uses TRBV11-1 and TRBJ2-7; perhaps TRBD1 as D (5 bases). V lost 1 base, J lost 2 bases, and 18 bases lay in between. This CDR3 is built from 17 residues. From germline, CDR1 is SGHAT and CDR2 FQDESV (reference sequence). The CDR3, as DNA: TGTGCCAGCAGCTTAGAACCAAGGAGCAGGGATCCCTACGAGCAGTACTTC. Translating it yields CASSLEPRSRDPYEQYF.